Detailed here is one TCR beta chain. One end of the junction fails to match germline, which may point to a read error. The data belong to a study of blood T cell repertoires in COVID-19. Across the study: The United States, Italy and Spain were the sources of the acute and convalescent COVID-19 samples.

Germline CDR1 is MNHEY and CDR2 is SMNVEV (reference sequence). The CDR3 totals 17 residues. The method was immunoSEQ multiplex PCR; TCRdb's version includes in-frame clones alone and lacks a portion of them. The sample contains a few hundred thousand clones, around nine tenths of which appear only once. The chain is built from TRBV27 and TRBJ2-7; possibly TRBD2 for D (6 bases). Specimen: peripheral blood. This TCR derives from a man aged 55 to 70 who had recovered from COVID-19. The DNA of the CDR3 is TGTGCCAGCAGTTTATCGGGCGGGACTGTTTTCTCCCACGAGCAGTACTTC. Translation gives CASSLSGGTVFSHEQYF.